The T cell receptor beta chain under discussion was sequenced for a study of early T cells in non-severe SARS-CoV-2 infection. MiXCR, applied by TCRdb to the 5' RACE reads, yields one record per CDR3 protein. This sample carries around 83,000 distinct CDR3 sequences, 12% of them seen once, and the ten largest clones take approximately 4%. This clonotype showed up many times. From germline, CDR1 is MNHNY and CDR2 SVGAGI (reference sequence). This CDR3 has 14 amino acids. The trim removed 5 bases at V and 6 bases at J, leaving 9 bases unmatched. Specimen: whole blood, collected at baseline. The receptor comes from an adult who was a healthcare worker with PCR-confirmed SARS-CoV-2 infection or an uninfected control (not recorded which). The gene calls are TRBV6-6 and TRBJ2-7; TRBD2 matches at 8 bases. The CDR3: CASSTGLAGFEQYF. CDR3 DNA sequence: TGTGCCAGCAGTACAGGGCTAGCGGGTTTCGAGCAGTACTTC.